The source of this TCR beta chain is a study of blood T cell repertoires in COVID-19. At the level of the study: Acute and convalescent COVID-19 samples came from the United States, Italy and Spain. PBMCs, B-cell-depleted T cells, or T cells were the source of the cDNA or gDNA that made up the material.

V shed 4 bases and J shed 4 bases, with 12 bases lying between them. This CDR3 contains 14 residues. CDR1 is SGHNT and CDR2 is YENEEA in the germline V gene. The data were produced by immunoSEQ multiplex PCR, yet TCRdb's version contains in-frame clones alone and is incomplete. The data contain some 220,000 clones, approximately 80% of them singletons. The genes are TRBV11-3 and TRBJ2-3; possibly TRBD1 for D (5 bases). The sample was peripheral blood. The receptor's source is a woman between 55 and 75 years old with active or convalescent COVID-19. CDR3 loop: CASSSPGSADTQYF. In DNA form, the CDR3 reads TGTGCCAGCAGCTCCCCAGGGTCGGCAGATACGCAGTATTTT.